One sample yielded the 7 T cell receptor beta chains listed below, sequenced in a study of T cells in Graves' hyperthyroidism and ophthalmopathy (dated by TCRdb to about 2019). Library method: multiplex PCR. Sequencing was performed on an Illumina HiSeq 2000. TCR beta CDR3 regions were amplified from RNA transcripts. The first round of RT-PCR for the TCR CDR3 was performed with the HTBI primer set and the Qiagen OneStep RT-PCR kit. The public reads were reprocessed in TCRdb via fastp at Q25 and MiXCR, keeping in-frame beta chains. Each CDR3 protein appears once, grouped with its most common genes and DNA. This sample comprises a few hundred thousand distinct CDR3 sequences, approximately 13% of them detected only once. More than 20% of the sample lies in the top ten. Sequencing was carried out using blood. Every receptor here comes from a man in his thirties or forties with Graves' hyperthyroidism that later progressed to Graves' ophthalmopathy.

This clonotype appeared many times. The CDR3 DNA follows: TGTGCCAGCAGTTTATCCCAAACGGGGGTTCGGGAGACCCAGTACTTC. Translating it yields CASSLSQTGVRETQYF. The V gene is TRBV27, the J gene TRBJ2-5; tentatively, D is TRBD2 (6 bases). Trimming shortened V by 0 bases and J by 5 bases, and 16 bases separated the two germline ends. This CDR3 is 16 amino acids long. Germline V CDR1 and CDR2: MNHEY, SMNVEV (reference sequence).

This clonotype was detected only a few times. The chain carries TRBV19 and TRBJ1-3; TRBD1 matches at 8 bases. The CDR3 is 16 amino acids. With 5 bases clipped from V and 1 base from J, the junction kept 7 bases outside the gene matches. The germline gives CDR1 LNHDA, CDR2 SQIVND (reference sequence). CDR3: CASSPRTGWSGNTIYF. The CDR3 DNA reads TGTGCCAGTAGTCCCCGGACAGGGTGGTCTGGAAACACCATATATTTT. The whole variable domain, remainder taken from reference TRBV19 and TRBJ1-3, is DGGITQSPKYLFRKEGQNVTLSCEQNLNHDAMYWYRQDPGQGLRLIYYSQIVNDFQKGDIAEGYSVSREKKESFPLTVTSAQKNPTAFYLCASSPRTGWSGNTIYFGEGSWLTVV.

This clonotype was counted at least ten times. This chain joins TRBV3-1 and TRBJ2-5; D unresolved. V dropped 2 bases and J dropped 2 bases, with 3 bases sitting between them. From germline, CDR1 is LGHDT and CDR2 YNNKEL (reference sequence). The CDR3 sequence is 12 residues long. The CDR3 DNA follows: TGTGCCAGCAGCCAACATCAAGAGACCCAGTACTTC. Amino acid sequence: CASSQHQETQYF.

As concerns this clonotype: This sequence may be a read error, since a much larger clone differs from it by one base. This chain connects TRBV11-2 to TRBJ2-7; TRBD2 matches at 10 bases. V was pared by 1 base and J by 7 bases, with 13 bases of the junction left unmatched. The CDR3 is 17 residues long. Germline CDR1 SGHAT, CDR2 FQNNGV. The CDR3, as DNA: TGTGCCAGCAGCTTAGGGCCCTCAGCGGGGGGGCGCGGTGAGCAGTACTTC. This encodes CASSLGPSAGGRGEQYF.

This chain connects TRBV7-9 to TRBJ2-1; weak D call: TRBD2 (6 bases). The V gene lost 5 bases and the J gene lost 8 bases, with 13 bases spanning the gap. The CDR3 contains 13 residues. Germline loops: CDR1 SEHNR, CDR2 FQNEAQ (reference sequence). The CDR3 protein is CASSKRWGDEQFF. As DNA, the CDR3 is TGTGCCAGCAGCAAGAGATGGGGGGATGAGCAGTTCTTC. The full variable domain, completed using reference TRBV7-9 and TRBJ2-1, is DTGVSQNPRHKITKRGQNVTFRCDPISEHNRLYWYRQTLGQGPEFLTYFQNEAQLEKSRLLSDRFSAERPKGSFSTLEIQRTEQGDSAMYLCASSKRWGDEQFFGPGTRLTVL.

The sample holds many counts of this clonotype. The V gene is TRBV28, the J gene TRBJ1-5, with 8 bases that match TRBD1. This CDR3 is built from 14 residues. The V and J ends lost 6 bases and 5 bases, in that order; junction bases with no gene match: 6. Germline V gives CDR1 MDHEN, CDR2 SYDVKM. The CDR3 DNA reads as TGTGCCAGCAGGGGTGGACAGGGTGATCAGCCCCAGCATTTT. Protein sequence: CASRGGQGDQPQHF. The entire variable domain, with the rest obtained from reference TRBV28 and TRBJ1-5, is as follows: DVKVTQSSRYLVKRTGEKVFLECVQDMDHENMFWYRQDPGLGLRLIYFSYDVKMKEKGDIPEGYSVSREKKERFSLILESASTNQTSMYLCASRGGQGDQPQHFGDGTRLSIL.

This clonotype was detected ten times or more. CDR3 nucleotide sequence: TGTGCCAGCAGTTTTGTACACCGAATCTACGAGCAGTACTTC. It yields the protein CASSFVHRIYEQYF. J is TRBJ2-7 and V is TRBV27; no firm D call. The V gene's germline CDR1 is MNHEY and CDR2 SMNVEV (reference sequence). The CDR3 has 14 residues. Trimming cost V 3 bases and J 3 bases, with 12 bases left between them.